This TCR beta chain comes out of a study of technical replicates of blood from a few donors. Assay: immunoSEQ multiplex PCR; the TCRdb copy retains only in-frame clones and omits some. The table has approximately 79,000 clones, around 95% seen once. Per germline, CDR1 SGHNT and CDR2 YYREEE (reference sequence). Trimming at V came to 0 bases and at J to 4 bases, leaving 7 bases not matched to a gene. This CDR3 comprises 16 residues. The sample comprised T cells isolated from PBMCs. This chain joins TRBV5-4 and TRBJ2-1; 7 bases map to TRBD2. The clonotype comes from a human donor in good health. CDR3 region: CASSLGGAGTYNEQFF. Written as DNA, the CDR3 is TGTGCCAGCAGCTTGGGGGGAGCGGGGACTTACAATGAGCAGTTCTTC.